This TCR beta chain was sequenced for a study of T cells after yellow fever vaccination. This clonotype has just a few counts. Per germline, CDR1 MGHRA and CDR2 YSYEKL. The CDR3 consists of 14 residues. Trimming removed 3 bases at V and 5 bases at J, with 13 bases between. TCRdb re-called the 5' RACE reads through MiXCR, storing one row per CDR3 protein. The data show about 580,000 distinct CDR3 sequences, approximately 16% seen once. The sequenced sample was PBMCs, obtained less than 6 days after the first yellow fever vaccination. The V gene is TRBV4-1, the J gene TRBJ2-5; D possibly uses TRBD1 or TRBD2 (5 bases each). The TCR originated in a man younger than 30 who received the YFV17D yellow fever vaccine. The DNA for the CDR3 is TGCGCCAGCAGCCAGGGGTCGGGGCAGGAGACCCAGTACTTC. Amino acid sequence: CASSQGSGQETQYF.